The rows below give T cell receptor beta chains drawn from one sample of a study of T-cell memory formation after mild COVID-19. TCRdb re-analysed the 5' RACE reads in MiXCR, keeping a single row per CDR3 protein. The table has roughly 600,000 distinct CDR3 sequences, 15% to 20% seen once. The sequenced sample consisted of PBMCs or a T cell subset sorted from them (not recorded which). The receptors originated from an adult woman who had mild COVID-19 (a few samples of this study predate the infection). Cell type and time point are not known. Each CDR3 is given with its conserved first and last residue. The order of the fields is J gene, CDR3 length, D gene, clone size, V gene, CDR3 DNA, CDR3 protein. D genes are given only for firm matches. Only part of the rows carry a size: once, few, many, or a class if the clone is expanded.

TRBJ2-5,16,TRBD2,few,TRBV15,TGTGCCACCAGCAGATCACCAGCGGGGGGGGAAGAGACCCAGTACTTC,CATSRSPAGGEETQYF
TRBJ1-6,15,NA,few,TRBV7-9,TGTGCCAGCAGCTCGGGTGGGTCGAATAATTCACCCCTCCACTTT,CASSSGGSNNSPLHF
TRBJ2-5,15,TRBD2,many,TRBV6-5,TGTGCCAGCAGTCCGGGGGGTCGACGAACCGAGAGCCAGTACTTC,CASSPGGRRTESQYF
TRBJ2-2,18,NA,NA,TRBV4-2,TGTGCCAGCAGCCAAGATCGGGCCGGGGTCGGGTTCGGGGGGGAGCTGTTTTTT,CASSQDRAGVGFGGELFF
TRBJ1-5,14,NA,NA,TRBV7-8,TGTGCCAGCAGCTTAGTGCTGGGCAATCAGCCCCAGCATTTT,CASSLVLGNQPQHF
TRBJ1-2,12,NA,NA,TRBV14,TGTGCCAGCAGCCAAGATCGAATGGGCTACACCTTC,CASSQDRMGYTF
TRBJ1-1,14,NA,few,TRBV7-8,TGTGCCAGCAGCCCCAACAGGGATGACACTGAAGCTTTCTTT,CASSPNRDDTEAFF
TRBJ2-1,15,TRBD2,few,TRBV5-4,TGTGCCAGCAGCTGGGGACTAGCGGGGTACAATGAGCAGTTCTTC,CASSWGLAGYNEQFF
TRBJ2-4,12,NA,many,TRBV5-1,TGCGCCAGCAGTGATAGCGGTAACATTCAGTACTTC,CASSDSGNIQYF
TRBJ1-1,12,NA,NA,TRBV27,TGTGCCAGCAGCAACCGGGGGACTGAAGCTTTCTTT,CASSNRGTEAFF
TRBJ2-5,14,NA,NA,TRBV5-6,TGTGCCAGCAGCTTGGGCACTCAAGAAGAGACCCAGTACTTC,CASSLGTQEETQYF
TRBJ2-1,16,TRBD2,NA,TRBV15,TGTGCCACCAGCCCGCGAAGCGGGAGCCACGGGGATGAGCAGTTCTTC,CATSPRSGSHGDEQFF
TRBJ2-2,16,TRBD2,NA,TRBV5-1,TGCGCCAGCGGCACGAAGGGAGCGGGAATAACCGGGGAGCTGTTTTTT,CASGTKGAGITGELFF
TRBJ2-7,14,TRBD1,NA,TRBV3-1,TGTGCCAGCAGCCCGGGACAGGGGTCGAGGGAGCAGTACTTC,CASSPGQGSREQYF
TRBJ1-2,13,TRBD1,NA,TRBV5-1,TGCGCCAGCAGCCCACAGGGGGAACGTGGCTACACCTTC,CASSPQGERGYTF
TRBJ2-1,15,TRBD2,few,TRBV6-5,TGTGCCAGCAGAGTAGCGGGGGGGAACTACAATGAGCAGTTCTTC,CASRVAGGNYNEQFF
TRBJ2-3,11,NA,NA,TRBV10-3,TGTGCCATCAGTGCTGGGGATACGCAGTATTTT,CAISAGDTQYF
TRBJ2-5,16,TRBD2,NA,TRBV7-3,TGTGCCAGCAGCTCTCGACTAGCGGGAATCCAAGAGACCCAGTACTTC,CASSSRLAGIQETQYF
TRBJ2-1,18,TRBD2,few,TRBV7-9,TGTGCCAGCAGCAATAGGGTTGGCGGGGGAGCACAATACAATGAGCAGTTCTTC,CASSNRVGGGAQYNEQFF
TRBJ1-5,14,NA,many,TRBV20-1,TGCAGTGCCCTCCCACTCGCAGGGAATCAGCCCCAGCATTTT,CSALPLAGNQPQHF
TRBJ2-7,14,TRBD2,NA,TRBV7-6,TGTGCCAGCAGCTTGCAGGGACTAGCGGACGAGCAGTACTTC,CASSLQGLADEQYF
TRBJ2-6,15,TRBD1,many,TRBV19,TGTGCCAGTAGTTCGGACAGGGGAAGGGCCAACGTCCTGACTTTC,CASSSDRGRANVLTF
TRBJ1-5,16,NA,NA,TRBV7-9,TGTGCCAGCAGCTTGTCGGCTATCGGCGGCAATCAGCCCCAGCATTTT,CASSLSAIGGNQPQHF
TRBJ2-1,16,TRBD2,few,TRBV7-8,TGTGCCAGCAGCTTAGGTGTAGGCGGGGGGGCTAATGAGCAGTTCTTC,CASSLGVGGGANEQFF
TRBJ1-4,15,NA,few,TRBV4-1,TGCGCCAGCAGCCAAGTCGACAGACCTAATGAAAAACTGTTTTTT,CASSQVDRPNEKLFF
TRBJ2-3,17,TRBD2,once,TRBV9,TGTGCCAGCAGTAAGGGGGGACTAGCGGGAAGCACAGATACGCAGTATTTT,CASSKGGLAGSTDTQYF
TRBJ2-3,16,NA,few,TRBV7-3,TGTGCCAGCAGCTTAGGGGGTAGCGGCCCACTTGATACGCAGTATTTT,CASSLGGSGPLDTQYF
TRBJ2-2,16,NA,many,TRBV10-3,TGTGCCATCAGTGAGCCGCAGCGGACCGGGACCGGGGAGCTGTTTTTT,CAISEPQRTGTGELFF
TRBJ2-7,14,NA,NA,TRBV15,TGTGCCACCAGCAGAGACCACACTAGGGCCGAGCAGTACTTC,CATSRDHTRAEQYF
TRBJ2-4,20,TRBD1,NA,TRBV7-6,TGTGCCAGCAGCCTACGCCGGGGACAGGGGAGATGGACTGCCAAAAACATTCAGTACTTC,CASSLRRGQGRWTAKNIQYF
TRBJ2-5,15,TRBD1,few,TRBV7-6,TGTGCCAGCAGCCTGGACAGGGCCCGCAAGAGAACCCAGTACTTC,CASSLDRARKRTQYF
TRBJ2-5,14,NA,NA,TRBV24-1,TGTGCCACCAGTGACTCCGGGACGGCGCAGACCCAGTACTTC,CATSDSGTAQTQYF
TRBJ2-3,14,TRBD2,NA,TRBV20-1,TGCAGTGCTCCTAGCGGGACCCGCACAGATACGCAGTATTTT,CSAPSGTRTDTQYF
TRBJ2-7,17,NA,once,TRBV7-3,TGTGCCAGCAGCCCCATAGGGGGGGAGCTCGGGTCCTACGAGCAGTACTTC,CASSPIGGELGSYEQYF
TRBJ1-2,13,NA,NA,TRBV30,TGTGCCTGGAGTGTCGCGAATCCCGGAGGCTACACCTTC,CAWSVANPGGYTF
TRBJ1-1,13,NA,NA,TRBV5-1,TGCGCCAGCAGCTTGGGAAAGGGGGTTGGAGCTTTCTTT,CASSLGKGVGAFF
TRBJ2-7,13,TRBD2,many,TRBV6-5,TGTGCCAGCACCTCTAGCGGGTCCTACGAGCAGTACTTC,CASTSSGSYEQYF
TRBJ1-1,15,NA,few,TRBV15,TGTGCCACCAGCAGACCACCTTACATGAACACTGAAGCTTTCTTT,CATSRPPYMNTEAFF
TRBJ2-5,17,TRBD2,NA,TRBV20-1,TGCAGTGCTAGAGATCTGAGACTAGCTGAAACTAGAGGGACCCAGTACTTC,CSARDLRLAETRGTQYF
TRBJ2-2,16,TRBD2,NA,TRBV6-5,TGTGCCAGCAGTTACCTGGGACTAGCGAACACCGGGGAGCTGTTTTTT,CASSYLGLANTGELFF
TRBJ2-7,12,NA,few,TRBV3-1,TGTGCCAGCAGCCAAGGGACCTACGAGCAGTACTTC,CASSQGTYEQYF
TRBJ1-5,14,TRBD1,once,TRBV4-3,TGCGCCAGCAGCCATGGACAGGGCGATCAGCCCCAGCATTTT,CASSHGQGDQPQHF
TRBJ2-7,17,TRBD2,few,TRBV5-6,TGTGCCAGCAGCTTGGCCCTAGCGGGATTGAGCTCCTACGAGCAGTACTTC,CASSLALAGLSSYEQYF
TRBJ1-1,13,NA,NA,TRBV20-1,TGCAGTGCGGCGACAGGTCTGAACACTGAAGCTTTCTTT,CSAATGLNTEAFF
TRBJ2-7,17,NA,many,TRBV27,TGTGCCAGCCCCTTCTGCTGGGCCAATCCTCCGACCTACGAGCAGTACTTC,CASPFCWANPPTYEQYF
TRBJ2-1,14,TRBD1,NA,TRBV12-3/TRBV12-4,TGTGCCAGCACCGGGACAGGGTACATCAATGAGCAGTTCTTC,CASTGTGYINEQFF